This T cell receptor beta chain was identified in a study of cytomegalovirus exposure and HLA in healthy donors. The germline gives CDR1 LNHDA, CDR2 SQIVND (reference sequence). The length of the CDR3 is 16 residues. This clone was seen only a few times. Sequence at one end of the junction differs from germline and may be a read error. PCR used 60 Vbeta primers and 13 Jbeta primers. This table comes from immunoSEQ multiplex PCR, and its TCRdb copy is limited to in-frame clones, with some not included. The sample shows 85,000 to 110,000 clones, roughly 66% of them seen only once. The sample consisted of PBMCs. The sequence was collected from a woman between 45 and 60 years old in good health and CMV-seronegative. This chain connects TRBV19 to TRBJ1-5; D is uncertain. The CDR3 loop is CASTPTGAYSNQPQHF. The CDR3 bases are TGTGCGAGTACCCCCACTGGAGCATATAGCAATCAGCCCCAGCATTTT.